Presented here are 7 T cell receptor beta chains from one specimen sequenced in a study of regulatory T cells in long-lasting Graves disease. Time point: newly diagnosed GD, antithyroid drugs for less than 3 months. PBMC RNA was the source of the TCR library. With iRepertoire HTBI primers and Arm-PCR of CDR3 regions, TCR beta libraries were built. MiXCR, run by TCRdb on the multiplex PCR reads, gives a single entry per CDR3 protein. The sample has some 490,000 distinct CDR3 sequences, approximately 12% seen once; the top ten hold around 10%. This sample was also put to use in a study of T cells in Graves' hyperthyroidism and ophthalmopathy.

This material consisted of peripheral blood mononuclear cells (PBMCs), taken at new diagnosis, from a patient treated with antithyroid drugs. The receptors come from a woman in her 30s with Graves disease.

This clonotype was detected ten times or more. This chain connects TRBV2 to TRBJ1-1; D is perhaps TRBD1 (5 bases). In germline, CDR1 is SNHLY, CDR2 FYNNEI. With 6 bases removed from V and 5 bases from J, the gap between germline ends came to 19 bases. CDR3 length equals 15 residues. The CDR3 DNA reads as TGTGCCAGCAGCCAACAACTCCAGGGCTATACTGAAGCTTTCTTT. It yields the protein CASSQQLQGYTEAFF.

This clonotype has a handful of counts. The junction departs from the called germline gene at one end, perhaps through a read error. J is TRBJ2-7 and V is TRBV4-1, with D unresolved. Germline-derived CDR1 and CDR2 are MGHRA and YSYEKL. The CDR3 runs 15 residues. CDR3 in amino acids: CASSRLPVGRYEQYF. In nucleotides, the CDR3 is TGCGCTAGCAGCCGCCTACCCGTGGGTCGATACGAGCAGTACTTC.

This clonotype was picked up many times. The chain recombines TRBV7-2 with TRBJ2-1; 15 nucleotides line up with TRBD2. The CDR3 is made up of 17 amino acids. J was trimmed by 3 bases and V by 5 bases; bases with no gene match: 5. Germline assignment: CDR1 SGHTA and CDR2 FQGNSA. The DNA for the CDR3 is TGTGCCAGCAGCCCCGGACTAGCGGGAGGGTTCTACAATGAGCAGTTCTTC. Protein product: CASSPGLAGGFYNEQFF.

The sample holds many counts of this clonotype. The CDR3 coding sequence is TGCAGTGCTATACTCCGCTCTAGCGGGAGAGGACGGTTCTTC. Its protein is CSAILRSSGRGRFF. The J gene is TRBJ2-1, the V gene TRBV20-1, with 10 bases identical to TRBD2. Germline CDR1 DFQATT, CDR2 SNEGSKA (reference sequence). With V trimmed by 4 bases and J by 15 bases, 15 bases remained unmatched. The length of the CDR3 is 14 residues.

In this sample, this clonotype turned up many times. V usage is TRBV19 and J usage is TRBJ1-1; D ambiguous. CDR1 is LNHDA, CDR2 SQIVND, per germline (reference sequence). This CDR3 contains 14 residues. Trimming cost V 3 bases and J 1 base, with 9 bases left between them. Here the CDR3 reads CASSIDDGNTEAFF. CDR3 nucleotides: TGTGCCAGTAGTATTGATGACGGGAACACTGAAGCTTTCTTT.

In its sample, this clonotype was seen many times. This chain links TRBV12-5 with TRBJ1-1; D possibly corresponds to TRBD1 (6 bases). Germline values: CDR1 LGHNT, CDR2 FRNRAP. V was trimmed by 6 bases and J by 4 bases, leaving 12 bases between them. There are 13 residues in the CDR3. The CDR3 protein is CASGTGMGTEAFF. CDR3 bases: TGTGCTAGTGGCACAGGGATGGGCACTGAAGCTTTCTTT.

The chain employs TRBV7-6 and TRBJ2-6, with a possible D match to TRBD1 (6 bases). The V and J ends lost 1 base and 4 bases respectively, with 14 bases between them. The CDR3 consists of 17 residues. Germline V gene data show CDR1 as SGHVS and CDR2 as FNYEAQ. The CDR3 sequence: CASSLEVQGAGANVLTF. The CDR3 bases are TGTGCCAGCAGCTTAGAGGTACAGGGTGCGGGGGCCAACGTCCTGACTTTC. The full variable domain, completed using reference TRBV7-6 and TRBJ2-6, is GAGVSQSPRYKVTKRGQDVALRCDPISGHVSLYWYRQALGQGPEFLTYFNYEAQQDKSGLPNDRFSAERPEGSISTLTIQRTEQRDSAMYRCASSLEVQGAGANVLTFGAGSRLTVL.